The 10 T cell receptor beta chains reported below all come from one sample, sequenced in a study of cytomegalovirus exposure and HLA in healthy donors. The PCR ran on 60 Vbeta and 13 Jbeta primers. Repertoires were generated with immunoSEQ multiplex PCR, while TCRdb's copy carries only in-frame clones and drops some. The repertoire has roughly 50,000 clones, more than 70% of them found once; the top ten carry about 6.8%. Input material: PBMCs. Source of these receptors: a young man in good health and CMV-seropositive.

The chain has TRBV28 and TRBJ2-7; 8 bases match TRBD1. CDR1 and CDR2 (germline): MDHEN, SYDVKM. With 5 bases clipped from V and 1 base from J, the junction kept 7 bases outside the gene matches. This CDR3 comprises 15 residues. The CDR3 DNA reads TGTGCCAGCAGTACTACAGGGGGGTTTTCCTACGAGCAGTACTTC. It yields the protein CASSTTGGFSYEQYF.

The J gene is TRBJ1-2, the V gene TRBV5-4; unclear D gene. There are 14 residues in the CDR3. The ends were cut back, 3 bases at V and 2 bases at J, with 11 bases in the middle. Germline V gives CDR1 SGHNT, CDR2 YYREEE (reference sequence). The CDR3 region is CASSSIQVNYGYTF. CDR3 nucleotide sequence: TGTGCCAGCAGCTCTATTCAGGTGAACTATGGCTACACCTTC. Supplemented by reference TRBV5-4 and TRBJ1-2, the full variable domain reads ETGVTQSPTHLIKTRGQQVTLRCSSQSGHNTVSWYQQALGQGPQFIFQYYREEENGRGNFPPRFSGLQFPNYSSELNVNALELDDSALYLCASSSIQVNYGYTFGSGTRLTVV.

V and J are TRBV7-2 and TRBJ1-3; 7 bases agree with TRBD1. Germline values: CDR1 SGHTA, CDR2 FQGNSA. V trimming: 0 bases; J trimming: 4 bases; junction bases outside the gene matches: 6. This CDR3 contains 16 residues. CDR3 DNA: TGTGCCAGCAGCTTAGCCCGACAGGGAATGGGAAACACCATATATTTT. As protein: CASSLARQGMGNTIYF.

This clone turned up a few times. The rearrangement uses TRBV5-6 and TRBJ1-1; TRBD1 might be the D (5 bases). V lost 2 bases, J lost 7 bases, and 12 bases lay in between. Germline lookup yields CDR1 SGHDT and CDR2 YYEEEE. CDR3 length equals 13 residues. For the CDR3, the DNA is TGTGCCAGCAGCTTAAGAGGAACAGGTGAAGCTTTCTTT. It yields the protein CASSLRGTGEAFF.

The CDR3 DNA sequence: TGCGCCAGCCGCACCTGGAGGGGAGACACTGAAGCTTTCTTT. It translates to CASRTWRGDTEAFF. The chain has TRBV4-1 and TRBJ1-1; TRBD1 is a possible D gene (5 bases). This CDR3 is 14 amino acids long. V shed 8 bases and J shed 3 bases, with 16 bases lying between them. CDR1 and CDR2 from the germline V gene are MGHRA and YSYEKL.

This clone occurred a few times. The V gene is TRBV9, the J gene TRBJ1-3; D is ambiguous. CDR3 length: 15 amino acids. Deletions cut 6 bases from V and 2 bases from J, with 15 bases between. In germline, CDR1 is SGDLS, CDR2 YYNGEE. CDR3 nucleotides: TGTGCCAGCATCCGATCCCCAGAACCTGGAAACACCATATATTTT. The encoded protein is CASIRSPEPGNTIYF.

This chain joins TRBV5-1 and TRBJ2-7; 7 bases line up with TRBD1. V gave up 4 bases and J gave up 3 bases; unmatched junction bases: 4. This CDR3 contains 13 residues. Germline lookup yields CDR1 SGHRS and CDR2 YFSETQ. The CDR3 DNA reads TGCGCCAGCAGCCCGGGACAGTACTACGAGCAGTACTTC. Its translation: CASSPGQYYEQYF.

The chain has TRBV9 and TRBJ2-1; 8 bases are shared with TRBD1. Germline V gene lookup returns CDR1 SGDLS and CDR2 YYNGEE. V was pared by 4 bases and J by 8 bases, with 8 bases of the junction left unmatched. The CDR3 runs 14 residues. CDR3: CASSPTRGRDEQFF. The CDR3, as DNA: TGTGCCAGCAGCCCAACCAGGGGGCGGGATGAGCAGTTCTTC.

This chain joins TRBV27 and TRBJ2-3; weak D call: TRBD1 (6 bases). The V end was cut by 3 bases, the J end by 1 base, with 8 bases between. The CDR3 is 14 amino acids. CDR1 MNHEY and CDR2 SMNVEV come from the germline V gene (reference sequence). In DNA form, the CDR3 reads TGTGCCAGCAGTTTCAACAGGGGCACAGATACGCAGTATTTT. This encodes CASSFNRGTDTQYF.

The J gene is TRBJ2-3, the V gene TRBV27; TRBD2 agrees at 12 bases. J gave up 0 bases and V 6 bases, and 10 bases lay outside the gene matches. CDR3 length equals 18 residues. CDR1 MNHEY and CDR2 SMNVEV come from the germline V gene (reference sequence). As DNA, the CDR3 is TGTGCCAGCAGCAGACTAGCGGGGGTTGCTTCTAGCACAGATACGCAGTATTTT. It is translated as CASSRLAGVASSTDTQYF.